The present T cell receptor beta chain was sequenced within a study of blood T cell repertoires in COVID-19 (dated by TCRdb to about 2020). Describing the broader study: Samples from collaborators originated in the United States, Italy and Spain and spanned both the acute and convalescent phases of COVID-19. Samples were obtained from the ongoing ImmuneRACE study (first 160 participants) and from about 1,300 subjects provided by 6 global collaborators. The material from the prospective study consisted of cDNA or gDNA derived from T cells, B-cell-depleted T cells, or PBMCs. Where available, HLA class I and class II types were obtained from metadata supplied by the sample provider rather than from assay-based typing. The repertoires were made available in a free public database intended to serve as a resource for research on the immune response to SARS-CoV-2. The dataset comprised deeply sampled blood TCRbeta repertoires from subjects exposed to, actively infected with, or recovered from COVID-19. Nearly every sample came with metadata listing a de-identified subject ID, COVID-19 status, age in years and sex.

On the study overall, not on this receptor specifically: Clinical and demographic metadata were provided uncurated, with the amount varying by source and participant.

TCRbeta CDR3 regions were amplified from genomic DNA by means of the immunoSEQ Assay, a bias-controlled multiplex PCR. The original methods were these. The number of nucleated cells in each sample was estimated by amplification of reference gene primers within the assay. Sequence reads were collapsed and filtered to measure the absolute abundance of every unique TCRbeta CDR3 rearrangement. For each sample, productive Simpson clonality was calculated as the square root of Simpson's diversity index over productive rearrangements. TCRdb mirrors the immuneACCESS table, restricted to in-frame sequences. Some clones are absent from its copies; in checked studies, under half trace to an unresolved V gene, and the reason for the others is unknown. V, J and clone size reflect that table, while D and trimming were determined from the DNA. The sample data list roughly 20,000 clones, and 79% of these were observed just once. The biggest ten clones account for approximately 53% of the sample.

The collaborating institutions used their own protocols to collect whole blood in K2EDTA tubes. Collaborator samples were shipped for TCRbeta analysis as frozen whole blood, isolated PBMCs, or DNA extracted from either sample type. The germline V gene provides CDR1 SGHVS and CDR2 FQNEAQ. The CDR3 holds 15 amino acids from the cysteine to the phenylalanine. Here the CDR3 DNA is all that survives: 45 bases in frame from base 1. Relative to germline, V is missing 6 bases and J is missing 6 bases, with 8 bases of the junction outside any gene match. About this clone: Which antigen it targets is not known. The record has no base qualities; no much larger clone is one base away.

The chain is assembled from TRBV7-8 and TRBJ2-3, with 11 bases aligning to TRBD2. This receptor was identified in a man aged 80 or over with acute or convalescent COVID-19. Sequencing was done on a sample of peripheral blood. CDR3 region: CASRLLAGVRDTQYF. The bases are TGTGCCAGCAGATTACTAGCGGGAGTTAGGGATACGCAGTATTTT.